This T cell receptor beta chain was obtained from a study of cytomegalovirus exposure and HLA in healthy donors. Study-wide background: Both the 120 or so validation repertoires and the approximately 670 first-cohort repertoires used the same platform, as reported by a later analysis.

This clone was picked up one time. Its antigen is still unknown. Repertoires were generated with immunoSEQ multiplex PCR, while TCRdb's copy carries only in-frame clones and drops some. Altogether roughly 350,000 clones are present, roughly 85% being singletons, with the ten largest covering 0.7% to 0.85%. Study-level points and caveats: The tendency of first-cohort TCR clusters to co-occur in the 120 validation repertoires was identified by a subsequent analysis. With high specificity and sensitivity, the classifier reportedly diagnosed cytomegalovirus status.

This TCR was sampled from a young woman in good health and CMV-seronegative. Sequenced sample: PBMCs.

In nucleotides, the CDR3 is TGTGCCAGCAGCCACCGGGACAGGGTCGTAAATACGCAGTATTTT. Its translation: CASSHRDRVVNTQYF. This sequence joins TRBV7-8 and TRBJ2-3; TRBD1 matches 9 bases. Per the germline V gene, CDR1 is SGHVS and CDR2 is FQNEAQ. The CDR3 consists of 15 residues. V gave up 5 bases and J gave up 7 bases; unmatched junction bases: 10.